This T cell receptor beta chain is drawn from a study of shared clonotypes between healthy human individuals. Study summary: Donors consisted of a couple of women and three men between 18 and 49. Overall study results and limits: The generation probabilities recorded for non-shared clonotypes fell below those of clonotypes shared by all four donors.

Terminally differentiated effector memory CD45RA+ cells were left out of the naive CD8 fraction, which was CD45RO-negative and positively selected for CCR7. The donors, healthy adults who were HIV-negative, had experienced no recent acute infections or vaccinations. As concerns this clone: What it recognizes is unknown.

V gave up 5 bases and J gave up 8 bases, with 11 bases separating them. The CDR3 is 12 residues long. The germline CDR1 and CDR2 sequences are SEHNR and FQNEAQ (reference sequence). TCRdb's copy holds only in-frame clones and misses some; the assay was immunoSEQ multiplex PCR. The repertoire has just over 2,000,000 clones, less than 95% of them found once; the top ten carry around 1.1%. The source material was naive CD8+ T cells sorted from blood. The chain recombines TRBV7-9 with TRBJ2-3; no firm D call. The receptor's source is a man younger than 35 in good health. In DNA form, the CDR3 reads TGTGCCAGCAGCCCTGAGGCCTTTACGCAGTATTTT. As protein: CASSPEAFTQYF.